A selection of T cell receptor beta chains follows, all from one sample in a study of CXCR3-negative and CXCR3-positive naive CD8 T cells. Each CDR3 protein gets one entry in TCRdb, which reprocessed the 5' RACE reads and gives no DNA. The data show about 41,000 distinct CDR3 sequences, and the top ten clones hold approximately 14%. The sequencing sample was made of memory CD8+ T cells from blood. These receptors were collected from a human donor in good health. Some clones in this sample may be carry-over from other donors' samples. The CDR3 runs from the conserved cysteine through the conserved F or W. Not all rows give a size; the values are once, few, many and, for expanded clones, a class.

j_gene	abundance	v_gene	CDR3aa
TRBJ2-7	-	TRBV12-3/TRBV12-4	CASSLESYEQYF
TRBJ2-7	-	TRBV5-6	CASSSMIEQYF
TRBJ1-1	-	TRBV7-9	CASSPIGFGAFF
TRBJ1-2	-	TRBV27	CASSFMDRSQNYGYTF
TRBJ1-1	-	TRBV7-6	CASSPGTGGNTEALF
TRBJ2-5	-	TRBV29-1	CSVVRQGAAETQYF
TRBJ2-1	-	TRBV14	CASSHLLAGIYEQFF
TRBJ2-7	-	TRBV7-6	CASSRRSSYEQYF
TRBJ1-5	-	TRBV4-1	CASSQDNQPQHF
TRBJ1-1	-	TRBV7-6	CASSFPSAGGLNTEAFF
TRBJ2-1	-	TRBV5-1	CASSSSRDEQFF
TRBJ2-1	-	TRBV29-1	CSVGLAGDYNEQFF
TRBJ2-1	-	TRBV15	CATSQMLGRNEQFF
TRBJ2-7	-	TRBV15	CATSKGPSYEQYF
TRBJ1-5	-	TRBV20-1	CSARNRDRVWPQHF
TRBJ2-4	-	TRBV27	CASRSRTGGAKNIQYF
TRBJ1-3	-	TRBV4-2	CASSPQWQVSGNTIYF
TRBJ1-5	-	TRBV19	CASRDYDSNQPQHF
TRBJ2-1	-	TRBV28	CASSSRDRDFNEQFF
TRBJ2-1	-	TRBV7-9	CASSPPSGNEQFF
TRBJ2-7	-	TRBV29-1	CSVDGVTGKDEQYF
TRBJ2-5	-	TRBV6-5	CASSYGGAGEETQYF
TRBJ1-5	medium-sized	TRBV20-1	CSAPQLANQPQHF
TRBJ2-7	-	TRBV29-1	CSVSDGYSYEQYF
TRBJ2-3	-	TRBV25-1	CASSEYQDTQYF
TRBJ2-5	-	TRBV4-2	CASSQELGFRAQYF
TRBJ2-1	-	TRBV20-1	CSALRHGLAVSYNEQFF
TRBJ2-3	-	TRBV7-6	CASSSGWGNSTDTQYF
TRBJ1-1	-	TRBV12-3/TRBV12-4	CASSLYREVTEAFF
TRBJ1-1	-	TRBV12-3/TRBV12-4	CASRKLGTEAFF
TRBJ2-3	-	TRBV10-3	CAISETGGWTDTQYF
TRBJ1-2	medium-sized	TRBV29-1	CSVWVSSDYGYTF
TRBJ2-1	-	TRBV6-5	CASRTVVFADNEQFF
TRBJ1-2	-	TRBV4-1	CASSKDRTGGYTF
TRBJ2-2	-	TRBV12-3/TRBV12-4	CASSLASLTGELFF
TRBJ2-1	-	TRBV6-5	CASSYHGLAGYNEQFF
TRBJ1-4	-	TRBV29-1	CSVEQGINEKLFF
TRBJ2-5	-	TRBV28	CASSSWARQILAQYF
TRBJ1-1	-	TRBV7-9	CASSFGTGLNTEAFF
TRBJ2-2	-	TRBV4-1	CASSQLISPGELFF
TRBJ2-2	-	TRBV12-3/TRBV12-4	CASRPRTGDTGELFF
TRBJ2-7	-	TRBV10-3	CAIRRDDEQYF
TRBJ2-5	-	TRBV20-1	CSAPWGPARETQYF
TRBJ2-7	-	TRBV11-2	CASSPPSGGWGMDEQYF